This is a list of T cell receptor beta chains from one sample in a study of post-analysis software for immune sequencing data. MiXCR, run by TCRdb on the PCR reads, gives a single entry per CDR3 protein. The sample gives about 500,000 distinct CDR3 sequences, under 55% of which show up once; about 12% is in the top ten. Source material: blood. The receptors were gathered from a girl between 10 and 17 years old with multiple sclerosis. The CDR3 runs from the conserved cysteine through the conserved F or W. D genes are given only for firm matches. For some rows the clone size is stated as once, few or many, or as a class when expanded; others skip it.

v_call: TRBV7-8
j_call: TRBJ1-2
d_call: NA
clone_size: NA
cdr3_nt: TGTGCCAGCAGCCCTAGGGGAAGGCAGGCTGGCTACACCTTC
cdr3_aa: CASSPRGRQAGYTF

v_call: TRBV27
j_call: TRBJ2-7
d_call: NA
clone_size: few
cdr3_nt: TGTGCCAGCAGTTTATCCGGGATCCTAAGTGGGCCCTACGAGCAGTACTTC
cdr3_aa: CASSLSGILSGPYEQYF

v_call: TRBV5-1
j_call: TRBJ2-1
d_call: NA
clone_size: few
cdr3_nt: TGCGCCAGCAGCTTGGAGGTGCCCGGTTCGGGGAATGAGCAGTTCTTC
cdr3_aa: CASSLEVPGSGNEQFF

v_call: TRBV4-3
j_call: TRBJ2-1
d_call: NA
clone_size: few
cdr3_nt: TGCGCCAGCAGCCAAGATCTCCATGGGGTAGGTGAGCAGTTCTTC
cdr3_aa: CASSQDLHGVGEQFF

v_call: TRBV4-1
j_call: TRBJ2-7
d_call: TRBD1
clone_size: few
cdr3_nt: TGCGCCAGCAGCCAGAGCGCAGGGGGCGCATACGAGCAGTACTTC
cdr3_aa: CASSQSAGGAYEQYF

v_call: TRBV20-1
j_call: TRBJ2-5
d_call: TRBD2
clone_size: many
cdr3_nt: TGCAGTGCTACACCGAGGACAGCGGGAGGAGAGACCCAGTACTTC
cdr3_aa: CSATPRTAGGETQYF

v_call: TRBV28
j_call: TRBJ2-3
d_call: TRBD2
clone_size: NA
cdr3_nt: TGTGCCAGCAGTCCTCGGACTAGCGGGAGATGGGCAGATACGCAGTATTTT
cdr3_aa: CASSPRTSGRWADTQYF

v_call: TRBV4-3
j_call: TRBJ1-1
d_call: NA
clone_size: NA
cdr3_nt: TGCGCCAGCAGCCAAGAGAGTGGAAGGACTGAAGCTTTCTTT
cdr3_aa: CASSQESGRTEAFF

v_call: TRBV12-3/TRBV12-4
j_call: TRBJ2-3
d_call: NA
clone_size: NA
cdr3_nt: TGTGCCAGCAGTTTGGTCGTTTCGGCAGATACGCAGTATTTT
cdr3_aa: CASSLVVSADTQYF

v_call: TRBV9
j_call: TRBJ1-1
d_call: NA
clone_size: NA
cdr3_nt: TGTGCCAGCAGTACTCTCAGGACAGCAGGGAACACTGAAGCTTTCTTT
cdr3_aa: CASSTLRTAGNTEAFF

v_call: TRBV3-1
j_call: TRBJ2-7
d_call: NA
clone_size: NA
cdr3_nt: TGTGCCAGCAAGAGGGACCGGTTCTCCTACGAGCAGTACTTC
cdr3_aa: CASKRDRFSYEQYF

v_call: TRBV12-3/TRBV12-4
j_call: TRBJ1-2
d_call: NA
clone_size: NA
cdr3_nt: TGTGCCAGCAGTTTGCGGCACAGGGCGAATGGCTACACCTTC
cdr3_aa: CASSLRHRANGYTF

v_call: TRBV7-2
j_call: TRBJ2-2
d_call: NA
clone_size: NA
cdr3_nt: TGTGCCAGCCGGGGGTTTAACACCGGGGAGCTGTTTTTT
cdr3_aa: CASRGFNTGELFF

v_call: TRBV18
j_call: TRBJ2-7
d_call: TRBD1
clone_size: NA
cdr3_nt: TGTGCCAGCTCACGGGGACAGGGGAACTACGAGCAGTACTTC
cdr3_aa: CASSRGQGNYEQYF

v_call: TRBV5-1
j_call: TRBJ1-5
d_call: NA
clone_size: few
cdr3_nt: TGCGCCAGCAGCTTGTCCGGAGACAATCAGCCCCAGCATTTT
cdr3_aa: CASSLSGDNQPQHF

v_call: TRBV27
j_call: TRBJ2-1
d_call: NA
clone_size: NA
cdr3_nt: TGTGCCAGCAGTTTCTCAGGGTATGAGCAGTTCTTC
cdr3_aa: CASSFSGYEQFF

v_call: TRBV12-3/TRBV12-4
j_call: TRBJ2-6
d_call: TRBD1
clone_size: many
cdr3_nt: TGTGCCAGCAGTCCGCCCCAGGACAGGGGTGGGGCCAACGTCCTGACTTTC
cdr3_aa: CASSPPQDRGGANVLTF